Listed below are T cell receptor beta chains from one sample, sequenced in a study of T cells in Graves' hyperthyroidism and ophthalmopathy. TCRdb used MiXCR to reprocess the multiplex PCR reads, holding one entry per CDR3 protein. The sample has around 420,000 distinct CDR3 sequences; 15% to 18% are singletons. The specimen sequenced was blood. The receptors derive from a woman younger than 30 with Graves' hyperthyroidism. Both conserved end residues are part of each CDR3. D genes are given only for firm matches. Rows may omit the clone size; those that give it use once, few, many or a size class.

TGCGCCAGCAGCTTGAATCAGAACACTGAAGCTTTCTTT,CASSLNQNTEAFF,many,.,TRBV5-1,TRBJ1-1,13
TGCGCCAGCAGGCAGAGCAGGGAAGGTAACAATTCACCCCTCCACTTT,CASRQSREGNNSPLHF,few,.,TRBV4-1,TRBJ1-6,16
TGTGCCAGCAGCTCCCCGGGGGGACCGGGACAGGGGGCGAGGGGGTATAATTCACCCCTCCACTTT,CASSSPGGPGQGARGYNSPLHF,many,TRBD1,TRBV7-2,TRBJ1-6,22
TGTGCCAGCAGCTACGAAAAGGGAACAGGGAACCTGAAGGATCTCTGGAAAAGTACCACCATATATTTT,CASSYEKGTGNLKDLWKSTTIYF,many,.,TRBV11-2,TRBJ1-3,23
TGCGCCAGCAGCTCGCAACAGGGGCCATACAATGAGCAGTTCTTC,CASSSQQGPYNEQFF,.,TRBD1,TRBV5-1,TRBJ2-1,15
TGTGCCAGCAGCTTAGGGGCAGGGGGCCGGGGTAATGAAAAACTGTTTTTT,CASSLGAGGRGNEKLFF,many,TRBD1,TRBV7-8,TRBJ1-4,17
TGCGCCAGCAGCCAGAGTCAGGGGGTTAGCTATGGCTACACCTTC,CASSQSQGVSYGYTF,few,TRBD1,TRBV4-3,TRBJ1-2,15
TGCGCCAGCAGCCGGGAGGGGGACAGGGGGCGAAATGAGCAGTTCTTC,CASSREGDRGRNEQFF,.,TRBD1,TRBV5-1,TRBJ2-1,16
TGTGCCAGCAGCGTGGGGGACAGATGGAACACTGAAGCTTTCTTT,CASSVGDRWNTEAFF,many,TRBD1,TRBV13,TRBJ1-1,15
TGTGCCAGCAGTTACCCTCGGACGGGTACCTGGTATGAGCAGTTCTTC,CASSYPRTGTWYEQFF,many,.,TRBV6-2/TRBV6-3,TRBJ2-1,16
TGTGCCAGCTGGACAGGGGAACCCTACGAGCAGTACTTC,CASWTGEPYEQYF,many,TRBD1,TRBV28,TRBJ2-7,13
TGTGCCAGCGCGACAGGAGAGGGGGCAAACGAGCAGTTCTTC,CASATGEGANEQFF,.,TRBD1,TRBV28,TRBJ2-1,14
TGCAGTGCTAGAGATGCTCTAGCGGGAAGGGGGGAGCTGTTTTTT,CSARDALAGRGELFF,.,TRBD2,TRBV20-1,TRBJ2-2,15
TGTGCCAGCTCACCCCTAGTGGCGGAAGAGACCCAGTACTTC,CASSPLVAEETQYF,many,.,TRBV18,TRBJ2-5,14
TGCGCCAGCAGCCAAGATCTTACCAGGGGTCAGCCCCAGCATTTT,CASSQDLTRGQPQHF,.,.,TRBV4-3,TRBJ1-5,15
TGCGCCAGCAGCCAAGGTACTAGCGGGGCAGATACGCAGTATTTT,CASSQGTSGADTQYF,few,TRBD2,TRBV4-1,TRBJ2-3,15
TGCGCCAGCAGCTTGGAGGGACGGGACAGGGTTTTCTTT,CASSLEGRDRVFF,many,TRBD1,TRBV5-1,TRBJ1-1,13
TGTGCCAGTAGTATTTTACGGGATGGGGAGCTGTTTTTT,CASSILRDGELFF,.,.,TRBV19,TRBJ2-2,13
TGCGCCAGCAGCCAAGATTCCCTGGGGGACAGGGGGGAAAAACTGTTTTTT,CASSQDSLGDRGEKLFF,few,TRBD1,TRBV4-1,TRBJ1-4,17
TGTGCCAGCAGTTACAAGACTTCGGGGACGGCTTTCTTT,CASSYKTSGTAFF,.,.,TRBV6-2/TRBV6-3,TRBJ1-1,13
TGTGCCAGCACCATACTAGCGGGGGGCCTATCGGCCGGGGAGCTGTTTTTT,CASTILAGGLSAGELFF,many,TRBD2,TRBV2,TRBJ2-2,17
TGTGCCAGCAGTTTATCTTTAGCGGGAGGCAACAATGAGCAGTTCTTC,CASSLSLAGGNNEQFF,few,TRBD2,TRBV28,TRBJ2-1,16
TGTGCCAGCCGCACGGGACTTGTCACAGATACGCAGTATTTT,CASRTGLVTDTQYF,many,.,TRBV2,TRBJ2-3,14
TGCGCCAGCAGTCCAAAGCTAGTCACGAACTACGAGCAGTACTTC,CASSPKLVTNYEQYF,.,.,TRBV4-1,TRBJ2-7,15
TGTGCCAGCAGTGAACGACTAGCGGGAGGGGGCCCGGAGACCCAGTACTTC,CASSERLAGGGPETQYF,many,TRBD2,TRBV6-1,TRBJ2-5,17
TGTGCCAGCAGCTTAGGGGGAGTCGGACCGGGATCGAGGCAGCCCCAGCATTTT,CASSLGGVGPGSRQPQHF,.,.,TRBV7-3,TRBJ1-5,18
TGTGCCAGCGCACGGGGGACAGGGGGATCAAATACGCAGTATTTT,CASARGTGGSNTQYF,few,TRBD1,TRBV12-3/TRBV12-4,TRBJ2-3,15
TGTGCCAGCAGCATACTTCCGGGACAGGGGGCTGAGGAGCAGTTCTTC,CASSILPGQGAEEQFF,many,TRBD1,TRBV7-6,TRBJ2-1,16
TGTGCCAGCAGCCACACCCCCAACGGCAATCAGCCCCAGCATTTT,CASSHTPNGNQPQHF,few,.,TRBV6-1,TRBJ1-5,15
TGTGCCAGCAGTCCACGGGGGACAGGGGTTGTTTACGAGCAGTACTTC,CASSPRGTGVVYEQYF,many,TRBD1,TRBV7-9,TRBJ2-7,16
TGTGCCAGCAGCCCCTTTCGGATATGGGGCTACACCTTC,CASSPFRIWGYTF,few,.,TRBV28,TRBJ1-2,13
TGTGCCAGTTCCCGCAAGGAGGCTTTCTTT,CASSRKEAFF,many,.,TRBV19,TRBJ1-1,10
TGTGCCAGCAGCGTAGTAGGGGGAGAAGGACGCTATGGCTACACCTTC,CASSVVGGEGRYGYTF,.,.,TRBV9,TRBJ1-2,16
TGTGCCAGCAGCCACCTCCAAGCGAACACCGGGGAGCTGTTTTTT,CASSHLQANTGELFF,few,.,TRBV4-2,TRBJ2-2,15
TGCGCCAGCAGCTTGGACTTGGGGCTTTACACCTTC,CASSLDLGLYTF,many,.,TRBV5-1,TRBJ1-2,12
TGCGCCAGCAGCCGGTGGGGACCCCAGACTGAAGCTTTCTTT,CASSRWGPQTEAFF,few,.,TRBV5-1,TRBJ1-1,14
TGTGCCAGCAGCTCTAGCGGGAACCCAGATACGCAGTATTTT,CASSSSGNPDTQYF,many,TRBD2,TRBV28,TRBJ2-3,14
TGTGCCAGCAGTGAGAGCGGGGGGAGCACAGATACGCAGTATTTT,CASSESGGSTDTQYF,many,TRBD2,TRBV28,TRBJ2-3,15
TGTGCCAGCAGAGACTGGATCACAGATACGCAGTATTTT,CASRDWITDTQYF,few,.,TRBV2,TRBJ2-3,13
TGTGCCAGCAGCCCAACGGCCCTGCCTGGAAACACCATATATTTT,CASSPTALPGNTIYF,few,.,TRBV28,TRBJ1-3,15
TGTGCCAGCAGCCCCCGGGCCGGGACAGGGGCTAATGAGCAGTTCTTC,CASSPRAGTGANEQFF,few,TRBD1,TRBV7-3,TRBJ2-1,16
TGCAGTGCTAGCACAGGGCAAAGCAATCAGCCCCAGCATTTT,CSASTGQSNQPQHF,few,.,TRBV20-1,TRBJ1-5,14
TGTGCCAGCAGCCTATTGGGACCGTGGACCAAAAACATTCAGTACTTC,CASSLLGPWTKNIQYF,many,.,TRBV7-2,TRBJ2-4,16
TGCGCCAGCAGCTTGGAAGGGACAGGGGGTCCCATGAACACTGAAGCTTTCTTT,CASSLEGTGGPMNTEAFF,many,TRBD1,TRBV5-1,TRBJ1-1,18
TGTGCCAGCAGCCAAGATTGGGGGGACAGATACAATGAGCAGTTCTTC,CASSQDWGDRYNEQFF,.,.,TRBV4-2,TRBJ2-1,16
TGTGCCATCAGTGAGTCTAGCCTCCGTTCAGATACGCAGTATTTT,CAISESSLRSDTQYF,few,.,TRBV10-3,TRBJ2-3,15
TGCGCCAGCAGCCTCAATGGAGCAGGGGGCCGGAATGAGCAGTTCTTC,CASSLNGAGGRNEQFF,many,TRBD1,TRBV5-1,TRBJ2-1,16
TGCAGTGCTAGTCGATCGGCGGCCTACCAAGAACCCCTCCACTTT,CSASRSAAYQEPLHF,many,.,TRBV20-1,TRBJ1-6,15
TGTGCCAGCAGCCTCAGGGTATCCTCTGGGGCCAACGTCCTGACTTTC,CASSLRVSSGANVLTF,many,.,TRBV7-8,TRBJ2-6,16
TGTGCCAGCTCGCGGGAGAAGACAGATACGCAGTATTTT,CASSREKTDTQYF,many,TRBD2,TRBV2,TRBJ2-3,13
TGTGCCAGCAGCTTATCCGGGACTAGCTCCTACAATGAGCAGTTCTTC,CASSLSGTSSYNEQFF,few,TRBD2,TRBV5-5,TRBJ2-1,16
TGTGCCAGCAGCGGGGGGCTAGCGGGAGGGCAGGACGAGCAGTACTTC,CASSGGLAGGQDEQYF,many,TRBD2,TRBV9,TRBJ2-7,16